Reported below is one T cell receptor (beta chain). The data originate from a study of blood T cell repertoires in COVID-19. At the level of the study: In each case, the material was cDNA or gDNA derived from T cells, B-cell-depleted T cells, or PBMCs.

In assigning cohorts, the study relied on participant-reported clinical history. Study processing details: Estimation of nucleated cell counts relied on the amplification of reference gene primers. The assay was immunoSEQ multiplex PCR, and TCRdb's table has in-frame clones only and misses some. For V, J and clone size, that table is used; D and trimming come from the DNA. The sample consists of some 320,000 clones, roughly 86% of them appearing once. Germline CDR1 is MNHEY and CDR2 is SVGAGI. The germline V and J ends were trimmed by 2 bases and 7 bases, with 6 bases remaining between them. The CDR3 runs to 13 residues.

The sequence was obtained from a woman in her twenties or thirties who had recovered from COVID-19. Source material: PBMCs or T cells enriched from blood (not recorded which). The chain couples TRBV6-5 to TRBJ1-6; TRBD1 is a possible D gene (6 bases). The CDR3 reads CASSYTGNSPLHF. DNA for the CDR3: TGTGCCAGCAGTTACACAGGGAATTCACCCCTCCACTTT.